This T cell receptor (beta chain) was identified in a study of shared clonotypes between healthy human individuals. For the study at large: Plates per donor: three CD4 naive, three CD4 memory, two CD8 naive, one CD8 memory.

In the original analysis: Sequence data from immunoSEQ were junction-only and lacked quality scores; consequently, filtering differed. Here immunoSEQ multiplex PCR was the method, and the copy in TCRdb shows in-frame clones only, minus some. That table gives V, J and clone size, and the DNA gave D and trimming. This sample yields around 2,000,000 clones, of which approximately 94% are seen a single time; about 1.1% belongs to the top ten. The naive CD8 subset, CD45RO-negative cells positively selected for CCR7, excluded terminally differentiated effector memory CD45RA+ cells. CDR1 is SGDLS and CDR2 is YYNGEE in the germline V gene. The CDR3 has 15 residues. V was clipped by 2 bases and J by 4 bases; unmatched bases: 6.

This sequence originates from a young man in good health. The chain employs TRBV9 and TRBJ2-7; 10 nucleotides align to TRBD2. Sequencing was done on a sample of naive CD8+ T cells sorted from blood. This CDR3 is CASSVSGGPEYEQYF. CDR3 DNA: TGTGCCAGCAGCGTTAGCGGGGGGCCCGAATACGAGCAGTACTTC.